The 12 T cell receptor beta chains in this list originate from one sample, sequenced in a study of T cells in Graves' hyperthyroidism and ophthalmopathy. TCR beta CDR3 sequences were amplified from RNA transcripts. Initially, a first-round RT-PCR of the TCR CDR3 employed the HTBI primer set. MiXCR, applied by TCRdb to the multiplex PCR reads, yields one record per CDR3 protein. This table has about 360,000 distinct CDR3 sequences, approximately 20% appearing once. The sequencing input was blood. Receptors originate from a woman aged 18 to 35 with Graves' hyperthyroidism.

This clonotype was detected ten times or more. V usage is TRBV6-5 and J usage is TRBJ2-5, with D perhaps matching TRBD1 (6 bases). There are 15 residues in the CDR3. Germline lookup yields CDR1 MNHEY and CDR2 SVGAGI. Trimming took off 0 bases at V and 4 bases at J, with 12 bases between the two ends. In DNA, the CDR3 is TGTGCCAGCAGTTACTCGAGGGGGACCTCAGAGACCCAGTACTTC. This gives the protein CASSYSRGTSETQYF.

This clonotype was seen repeatedly, ten times or more. J is TRBJ2-6 and V is TRBV30; possibly TRBD1 or TRBD2 for D (6 bases each). V was shortened by 3 bases and J by 2 bases, with 14 bases between the two germline ends. The CDR3 sequence is 16 residues long. Germline V gives CDR1 GTSNPN, CDR2 SVGIG (reference sequence). The CDR3 sequence: CAWRRGAYAGANVLTF. The CDR3, as DNA: TGTGCCTGGAGAAGGGGGGCTTACGCTGGGGCCAACGTCCTGACTTTC.

In DNA form, the CDR3 reads TGTGCCAGCAGGCACGGGGGGGCCGGAAACACCATATATTTT. Translated, it gives CASRHGGAGNTIYF. The J gene is TRBJ1-3, the V gene TRBV27; TRBD1 might be the D (6 bases). The CDR3 consists of 14 residues. Deletions cut 6 bases from V and 4 bases from J, with 13 bases between. Per the germline V gene, CDR1 is MNHEY and CDR2 is SMNVEV (reference sequence).

This clonotype was recorded at least ten times. The rearrangement uses TRBV4-1 and TRBJ2-5; D is ambiguous. From germline, CDR1 is MGHRA and CDR2 YSYEKL. The V gene lost 0 bases and the J gene lost 2 bases, with 4 bases spanning the gap. This CDR3 has 13 residues. CDR3 region: CASSQDVQETQYF. CDR3 coding DNA: TGCGCCAGCAGCCAAGATGTGCAAGAGACCCAGTACTTC.

This clonotype has at least ten counts. The chain recombines TRBV2 with TRBJ1-5; perhaps TRBD1 as D (6 bases). V was pared by 8 bases and J by 7 bases, with 12 bases between. CDR1 is SNHLY, CDR2 FYNNEI, per germline. The CDR3 loop spans 12 amino acids. As DNA, the CDR3 is TGTGCCAGCGAAGGGGGGAACCAGCCCCAGCATTTT. It is translated as CASEGGNQPQHF.

This clonotype was recorded a few times. This chain links TRBV3-1 with TRBJ2-7, with D tentatively TRBD1 (7 bases). Trimming cost V 7 bases and J 3 bases, with 19 bases left between them. CDR3 length: 15 residues. Germline V CDR1 and CDR2: LGHDT, YNNKEL (reference sequence). DNA for the CDR3: TGTGCCAGCACCCGGGGGCCAGGGGGAAACTACGAGCAGTACTTC. Translated: CASTRGPGGNYEQYF.

There are many counts of this clonotype. This sequence joins TRBV29-1 and TRBJ1-1; D gene unclear. This CDR3 spans 12 amino acids. The germline CDR1 and CDR2 sequences are SQVTM and ANQGSEA. Trimming shortened V by 5 bases and J by 1 base, and 8 bases separated the two germline ends. CDR3 residues: CSVQRRNTEAFF. DNA of the CDR3: TGCAGCGTTCAACGGAGGAACACTGAAGCTTTCTTT.

The V gene is TRBV20-1, the J gene TRBJ1-6; a possible D gene is TRBD1 (6 bases). The germline gives CDR1 DFQATT, CDR2 SNEGSKA (reference sequence). V dropped 3 bases and J dropped 7 bases, with 13 bases sitting between them. CDR3 length: 14 residues. The CDR3 sequence: CSASGQSGNSPLHF. The CDR3 DNA sequence: TGCAGTGCTAGCGGACAGAGCGGGAATTCACCCCTCCACTTT.

The chain couples TRBV20-1 to TRBJ1-5, with D unresolved. There are 13 residues in the CDR3. Germline CDR1 DFQATT, CDR2 SNEGSKA (reference sequence). Trimming cost V 0 bases and J 5 bases, with 8 bases left between them. The CDR3 loop reads CSARDQSDQPQHF. The CDR3 coding sequence is TGCAGTGCTAGAGATCAATCGGATCAGCCCCAGCATTTT.

This clonotype was recorded at least ten times. The chain has TRBV9 and TRBJ1-3; D may be TRBD1 (5 bases). Germline V CDR1 and CDR2: SGDLS, YYNGEE. V lost 3 bases and J lost 0, with 19 bases in between. This CDR3 has 18 amino acids. This chain's CDR3 is CASSALSWGTLSGNTIYF. In DNA, the CDR3 is TGTGCCAGCAGCGCACTAAGTTGGGGGACCCTCTCTGGAAACACCATATATTTT.

V and J are TRBV5-1 and TRBJ2-7; D gene unclear. V lost 0 bases to trimming and J lost 3 bases, with 7 bases between them. This CDR3 comprises 13 residues. In germline, CDR1 is SGHRS, CDR2 YFSETQ. This CDR3 reads CASSLDPYYEQYF. CDR3 DNA sequence: TGCGCCAGCAGCTTGGACCCATACTACGAGCAGTACTTC.

Many counts were recorded for this clonotype. The chain recombines TRBV7-8 with TRBJ2-5; no definite D call. The CDR3 extends over 15 amino acids. Germline-derived CDR1 and CDR2 are SGHVS and FQNEAQ. The ends were cut back, 5 bases at V and 4 bases at J, with 17 bases in the middle. DNA for the CDR3: TGTGCCAGCAGCGTAGTAGTTCCCCCCGGAGAGACCCAGTACTTC. Translated, it gives CASSVVVPPGETQYF.